What follows describes a single TCR beta chain. This sample is drawn from a study of shared clonotypes between healthy human individuals. V lost 9 bases, J lost 2 bases, and 10 bases lay in between. Germline values: CDR1 SNHLY, CDR2 FYNNEI. The CDR3 runs to 12 residues. Data came from immunoSEQ multiplex PCR; TCRdb stores just in-frame clones and leaves some out. The table lists hundreds of thousands of clones, less than 85% of them singletons. This receptor was identified in a woman in her thirties in good health. The chain uses TRBV2 and TRBJ1-1; D is unclear. The material sequenced was memory CD4+ T cells sorted from blood. As to subset: CD45RA-negative fraction. CDR3 nucleotide sequence: TGTGCCAGTGGAGACGATAACACTGAAGCTTTCTTT. Translated: CASGDDNTEAFF.